A single sample gave rise to the 24 T cell receptor beta chains below, sequenced in a study of T cell changes during pregnancy in multiple sclerosis. Libraries were prepared by immunoSEQ multiplex PCR; TCRdb keeps only in-frame clonotypes and omits some of them. The sample consists of 95,000 to 100,000 clones, about 91% of them appearing once. The specimen was peripheral blood, collected in the second trimester of pregnancy. The receptors originated from a female donor with multiple sclerosis, enrolled in a pregnancy study.

This sequence joins TRBV5-1 and TRBJ1-1; D is perhaps TRBD1 (5 bases). The CDR3 is 16 residues long. Germline V gene data show CDR1 as SGHRS and CDR2 as YFSETQ. V lost 3 bases to trimming and J lost 3 bases, with 18 bases between them. The CDR3 reads CASSSTLQEADTEAFF. In DNA, the CDR3 is TGCGCCAGCAGCTCTACACTACAGGAAGCCGACACTGAAGCTTTCTTT.

The chain has TRBV27 and TRBJ2-4, with D perhaps matching TRBD2 (7 bases). The CDR3 extends over 17 amino acids. From germline, CDR1 is MNHEY and CDR2 SMNVEV (reference sequence). The ends were cut back, 6 bases at V and 2 bases at J, with 20 bases in the middle. The CDR3 DNA follows: TGTGCCAGCAGCAATTGGGAGGGGGGGCTAACCAAAAACATTCAGTACTTC. It encodes CASSNWEGGLTKNIQYF.

The rearrangement links TRBV28 to TRBJ2-7; D uncertain. This CDR3 has 14 amino acids. CDR1 and CDR2 from the germline V gene are MDHEN and SYDVKM. V was trimmed by 2 bases and J by 0 bases, leaving 8 bases between them. CDR3 nucleotide sequence: TGTGCCAGCAGTTTAACCAGATACTCCTACGAGCAGTACTTC. Translated: CASSLTRYSYEQYF.

The rearrangement links TRBV5-1 to TRBJ2-2, with TRBD2 matching 12 bases. The CDR3 extends over 16 amino acids. Per germline, CDR1 SGHRS and CDR2 YFSETQ. Trimming cost V 2 bases and J 8 bases; bases outside gene matches: 7. CDR3 protein: CASSFSGLAGTGELFF. As DNA, the CDR3 is TGCGCCAGCAGCTTTAGTGGACTAGCGGGAACTGGGGAGCTGTTTTTT.

The J gene is TRBJ2-7, the V gene TRBV29-1; 7 bases map to TRBD1. The germline V gene has CDR1 SQVTM and CDR2 ANQGSEA. J was trimmed by 2 bases and V by 7 bases; bases with no gene match: 14. The CDR3 covers 15 residues. This chain's CDR3 is CSAAYDKGAAYEQYF. CDR3 in DNA: TGCAGCGCCGCTTACGATAAGGGGGCGGCCTACGAGCAGTACTTC.

CDR3 bases: TGTGCCAGCAGTCCCCGGACTAGCGGGATGAGTGAGCAGTTCTTC. It encodes CASSPRTSGMSEQFF. This chain connects TRBV27 to TRBJ2-1, with 12 positions matching TRBD2. The CDR3 covers 15 residues. Germline V gene data show CDR1 as MNHEY and CDR2 as SMNVEV (reference sequence). V gave up 5 bases and J gave up 9 bases; unmatched junction bases: 8.

V and J are TRBV28 and TRBJ2-3, with D perhaps matching TRBD2 (5 bases). Looked up from germline, CDR1 is MDHEN and CDR2 is SYDVKM. The CDR3 consists of 15 residues. Trimming removed 7 bases from V and 2 bases from J, with 16 bases in between. Here the CDR3 reads CASTTVREPTDTQYF. Here the CDR3 DNA reads TGTGCCAGCACCACGGTTCGGGAACCCACAGATACGCAGTATTTT.

This chain joins TRBV28 and TRBJ2-7; the match to TRBD2 covers 11 bases. The junction had 12 bases not matched to a gene; V was cut back by 10 bases and J by 4 bases. Germline CDR1 and CDR2: MDHEN and SYDVKM. The length of the CDR3 is 15 residues. In DNA, the CDR3 is TGTGCCACCTCGGGGGCCGGGACTAGCGGTTACGAGCAGTACTTC. Protein: CATSGAGTSGYEQYF.

The chain combines TRBV6-5 with TRBJ1-2, with TRBD1 matching 7 bases. The ends lost 6 bases at V and 2 bases at J; junction bases unmatched: 6. The CDR3 is 14 amino acids. CDR1 and CDR2 (germline): MNHEY, SVGAGI. This chain's CDR3 is CASSLLRGNYGYTF. CDR3 DNA: TGTGCCAGCAGCCTCCTCAGGGGGAACTATGGCTACACCTTC.

V is TRBV30 and J is TRBJ1-6, with no clear D. Looked up from germline, CDR1 is GTSNPN and CDR2 is SVGIG (reference sequence). The CDR3 covers 14 residues. V lost 0 bases, J lost 8 bases, and 11 bases lay in between. CDR3: CAWSVFPEDSPLHF. The CDR3 nucleotides are TGTGCCTGGAGTGTTTTCCCAGAGGATTCACCCCTCCACTTT.

This clone was detected ten times or more. The rearrangement joins TRBV4-2 to TRBJ2-2, with 11 bases matching TRBD2. From germline, CDR1 is LGHNA and CDR2 YNFKEQ. This CDR3 spans 16 amino acids. Trimming removed 3 bases from V and 6 bases from J; junction bases left unmatched: 6. The CDR3 region has the DNA TGTGCCAGCAGCCAGGAAACTAGCGGGAGTCCCGGGGAGCTGTTTTTT. This encodes CASSQETSGSPGELFF.

This clone appeared a single time. The V and J genes are TRBV30 and TRBJ1-4, with a weak D call TRBD1 (6 bases). CDR1 is GTSNPN, CDR2 SVGIG, per germline (reference sequence). The V end lost 1 base, the J end lost 1 base, and 16 bases lay between the germline ends. CDR3 length equals 17 residues. CDR3 residues: CAWSAPIAQGTNEKLFF. DNA of the CDR3: TGTGCCTGGAGTGCACCTATCGCACAGGGAACTAATGAAAAACTGTTTTTT.

The gene calls are TRBV10-3 and TRBJ2-1, with TRBD2 as a possible D gene (6 bases). Trimming removed 2 bases at V and 6 bases at J, with 11 bases between. The CDR3 is 14 residues long. CDR1 ENHRY and CDR2 SYGVKD come from the germline V gene. DNA for the CDR3: TGTGCCATCAGTGAGGGGACTCAGTTCAATGAGCAGTTCTTC. This codes for CAISEGTQFNEQFF.

This chain joins TRBV14 and TRBJ2-5; D uncertain. The CDR3 loop spans 15 amino acids. V lost 1 base, J lost 5 bases, and 14 bases lay in between. Germline V lookup: CDR1 SGHDN, CDR2 FVKESK. The CDR3 reads CASSQGLLDTETQYF. CDR3 DNA sequence: TGTGCCAGCAGCCAAGGACTGCTCGATACGGAGACCCAGTACTTC.

The chain links TRBV4-3 to TRBJ2-7; tentative D call: TRBD2 (6 bases). V lost 1 base and J lost 3, with 10 bases in between. This CDR3 is 14 amino acids long. Germline CDR1 LGHNA, CDR2 YSLEER. The CDR3 DNA follows: TGCGCCAGCAGCCAAGCGGAGGGGCGCTACGAGCAGTACTTC. This encodes CASSQAEGRYEQYF.

This clone was picked up a small number of times. The chain employs TRBV19 and TRBJ2-4; no definite D call. In germline, CDR1 is LNHDA, CDR2 SQIVND (reference sequence). V dropped 0 bases and J dropped 15 bases, with 9 bases sitting between them. The CDR3 loop spans 11 amino acids. The DNA for the CDR3 is TGTGCCAGTAGTATAGACTCTAAAAGGTACTTC. This gives the protein CASSIDSKRYF.

This clone occurred once. V gene TRBV19 combines with J gene TRBJ2-4, with 10 bases fitting TRBD1. Germline CDR1 LNHDA, CDR2 SQIVND (reference sequence). The junction had 8 bases not matched to a gene; V was cut back by 3 bases and J by 6 bases. This CDR3 comprises 16 residues. The CDR3 here is CASSIKAGQGRNIQYF. The CDR3 DNA sequence: TGTGCCAGTAGTATCAAGGCGGGACAGGGGAGAAACATTCAGTACTTC.

This chain links TRBV2 with TRBJ2-5, with D perhaps matching TRBD1 (5 bases). With 6 bases removed from V and 7 bases from J, the gap between germline ends came to 18 bases. The length of the CDR3 is 14 residues. Germline V gene data show CDR1 as SNHLY and CDR2 as FYNNEI. CDR3 bases: TGTGCCAGCAGCGCAGGGCAGGGTGCTGGGACCCAGTACTTC. It specifies CASSAGQGAGTQYF.

The chain couples TRBV11-2 to TRBJ2-7; D not certain. Germline V gene sequence: CDR1 SGHAT, CDR2 FQNNGV. The CDR3 runs 13 residues. V was shortened by 5 bases and J by 0 bases, with 8 bases between the two germline ends. CDR3 loop: CASSPSSSYEQYF. CDR3 sequence (DNA): TGTGCCAGCAGCCCATCGAGCTCCTACGAGCAGTACTTC.

J is TRBJ1-2 and V is TRBV28; 11 nucleotides line up with TRBD1. The V gene end was trimmed by 5 bases and the J gene end by 4 bases; junction bases not matched to a gene: 9. The germline CDR1 and CDR2 sequences are MDHEN and SYDVKM. The CDR3 contains 16 residues. Written as DNA, the CDR3 is TGTGCCAGCAGTCAACCCGGGACAGGGGGGGTCTATGGCTACACCTTC. It specifies CASSQPGTGGVYGYTF.

The rearrangement joins TRBV6-1 to TRBJ2-7; 7 bases are a match to TRBD2. The germline gives CDR1 MNHNS, CDR2 SASEGT. With 6 bases clipped from V and 5 bases from J, the junction kept 10 bases outside the gene matches. The CDR3 runs to 14 residues. The CDR3 sequence is CASSWGGSGDEQYF. CDR3 bases: TGTGCCAGCAGCTGGGGCGGGAGTGGAGACGAGCAGTACTTC.

The chain carries TRBV6-5 and TRBJ2-2; 9 bases fit TRBD2. V lost 2 bases to trimming and J lost 4 bases; unmatched junction nucleotides: 5. This CDR3 contains 16 residues. The germline CDR1 and CDR2 sequences are MNHEY and SVGAGI. CDR3 sequence: CASSYLSGRLTGELFF. The CDR3 bases are TGTGCCAGCAGTTACCTGAGCGGGAGGCTCACCGGGGAGCTGTTTTTT.

The CDR3 sequence: CASSQEGTDQETQYF. The CDR3 DNA is TGCGCCAGCAGCCAAGAGGGGACAGATCAAGAGACCCAGTACTTC. The rearrangement links TRBV4-3 to TRBJ2-5; 7 bases match TRBD1. V lost 0 bases and J lost 2; bases outside the gene matches: 3. The CDR3 has 15 residues. From germline, CDR1 is LGHNA and CDR2 YSLEER.

V and J are TRBV5-1 and TRBJ2-7; 14 bases align to TRBD2. The CDR3 loop spans 16 amino acids. Germline lookup yields CDR1 SGHRS and CDR2 YFSETQ. The V and J ends lost 2 bases and 6 bases, in that order; junction bases with no gene match: 7. CDR3 DNA sequence: TGCGCCAGCAGCTTTGGACTAGCGGGAGGCCTGGGCGAGCAGTACTTC. It encodes CASSFGLAGGLGEQYF.